This T cell receptor (beta chain) is drawn from a study of spatial heterogeneity in lung cancer. This clonotype was picked up a small number of times. Stated time point: sample taken at primary tumor resection. Unsorted whole RNA of tumor, nontumor lung or frozen PBMC was sequenced. The CDR3 spans 15 residues. V lost 0 bases to trimming and J lost 2 bases, with 9 bases between them. The germline V gene encodes CDR1 LGHDT and CDR2 YNNKEL (reference sequence). TCRdb analysed the 5' RACE reads with MiXCR anew, one entry per CDR3 protein. This sample yields under 20,000 distinct CDR3 sequences, of which around 19% are seen a single time; roughly 13% belongs to the top ten.

The TCR comes from a male donor with early-stage non-small cell lung cancer. The sequencing here drew on PBMCs, taken at surgery. The chain links TRBV3-1 to TRBJ2-3; D not resolved. The CDR3 is CASSQDPQITDTQYF. The DNA of the CDR3 is TGTGCCAGCAGCCAAGATCCGCAGATCACAGATACGCAGTATTTT.